The 16 T cell receptor beta chains below all came from one sample that was sequenced in a study of cytomegalovirus exposure and HLA in healthy donors. Primers included in the PCR were 60 Vbeta and 13 Jbeta primers. Repertoires were generated with immunoSEQ multiplex PCR, while TCRdb's copy carries only in-frame clones and drops some. The profile shows 250,000 to 350,000 clones, roughly 80% of them singletons. Sequences were obtained from PBMCs. The source is a girl aged 2-10 years in good health and CMV-seronegative.

CDR3 nucleotide sequence: TGTGCCAGCAGTGAACAGGCAATCAAGGGCTACACCTTC. This sequence encodes CASSEQAIKGYTF. The chain uses TRBV2 and TRBJ1-2; D gene ambiguous. CDR3 length: 13 residues. Trimming took off 2 bases at V and 8 bases at J, with 12 bases between the two ends. Germline-derived CDR1 and CDR2 are SNHLY and FYNNEI.

This rearrangement joins TRBV19 to TRBJ2-7, with TRBD1 matching over 7 bases. The CDR3 totals 14 residues. V dropped 8 bases and J dropped 2; count of bases not matched to a gene: 9. Germline assignment: CDR1 LNHDA and CDR2 SQIVND (reference sequence). CDR3 DNA: TGTGCCAGTTCCGGGACAGTCACAACCTACGAGCAGTACTTC. It codes for CASSGTVTTYEQYF. Looking up the rest from reference TRBV19 and TRBJ2-7 gives the full variable domain: DGGITQSPKYLFRKEGQNVTLSCEQNLNHDAMYWYRQDPGQGLRLIYYSQIVNDFQKGDIAEGYSVSREKKESFPLTVTSAQKNPTAFYLCASSGTVTTYEQYFGPGTRLTVT.

The rearrangement joins TRBV5-8 to TRBJ1-4; TRBD1 agrees at 8 bases. V dropped 4 bases and J dropped 8; count of bases not matched to a gene: 7. The CDR3 is 14 residues long. Germline-derived CDR1 and CDR2 are SGHTS and YDEGEE. The CDR3 reads CASSRGTGREKLFF. In DNA, the CDR3 is TGTGCCAGCAGCAGGGGGACAGGCAGGGAAAAACTGTTTTTT.

This chain links TRBV5-6 with TRBJ2-5; 10 bases agree with TRBD1. Germline CDR1 and CDR2: SGHDT and YYEEEE. The CDR3 spans 15 residues. Trimming took 2 bases from V and 1 from J; bases not matched to a gene: 2. In nucleotides, the CDR3 is TGTGCCAGCAGCTTAGGGACAGGGGCCCAAGAGACCCAGTACTTC. Translation gives CASSLGTGAQETQYF.

The chain links TRBV13 to TRBJ1-1, with 8 bases that match TRBD1. The CDR3 runs to 14 residues. Unmatched junction bases numbered 13, after V lost 5 bases and J lost 11 bases. The germline V gene has CDR1 PRHDT and CDR2 FYEKMQ (reference sequence). CDR3 residues: CASSLTRGTGGAFF. The CDR3 bases are TGTGCCAGCAGCCTCACGAGAGGGACAGGAGGGGCTTTCTTT.

The rearrangement links TRBV28 to TRBJ1-3; 9 positions agree with TRBD1. This CDR3 has 19 residues. CDR1 is MDHEN, CDR2 SYDVKM, per germline. V trimming: 8 bases; J trimming: 4 bases; junction bases outside the gene matches: 21. The CDR3 region has the DNA TGTGCCAGCGGCATTCCGGGACAGGGCTCTTTATCTCTCGGAAACACCATATATTTT. This codes for CASGIPGQGSLSLGNTIYF.

V and J are TRBV1 and TRBJ1-5; TRBD1 is taken as the D call from the table, unchecked against the DNA. TRBV1 constitutes a pseudogene. This CDR3 spans 17 amino acids. The CDR3 sequence is CTSSQDVLRGEDQPQHF. The CDR3, as DNA: TGCACCAGCAGCCAAGATGTCCTCAGGGGTGAAGATCAGCCCCAGCATTTT.

The genes are TRBV6-1 and TRBJ1-5; possible D gene TRBD1, 5 bases. This CDR3 spans 14 amino acids. The germline V and J ends were trimmed by 7 bases and 0 bases, with 10 bases remaining between them. Germline-derived CDR1 and CDR2 are MNHNS and SASEGT. The CDR3 DNA is TGTGCCAGCAAGACAGAAAATAGCAATCAGCCCCAGCATTTT. It yields the protein CASKTENSNQPQHF.

This clone turned up a few times. The rearrangement uses TRBV6-5 and TRBJ1-4; no definite D call. The CDR3 consists of 14 residues. V shed 0 bases and J shed 7 bases, with 9 bases lying between them. CDR1 is MNHEY and CDR2 is SVGAGI in the germline V gene. CDR3 in DNA: TGTGCCAGCAGTTACTCGAGAGACATTGAAAAACTGTTTTTT. Residues: CASSYSRDIEKLFF.

Details on this clone: Other DNA sequences in this specimen translate into the identical CDR3. CDR3 DNA: TGTGCCAGCAGGCCGGGACAGGGGACTGAAGCTTTCTTT. Protein sequence: CASRPGQGTEAFF. This chain joins TRBV28 and TRBJ1-1; 10 positions agree with TRBD1. V lost 6 bases, J lost 5 bases, and 3 bases stayed unmatched. CDR1 and CDR2 from the germline V gene are MDHEN and SYDVKM. The CDR3 length is 13 residues. The entire variable domain, with the rest obtained from reference TRBV28 and TRBJ1-1, is as follows: DVKVTQSSRYLVKRTGEKVFLECVQDMDHENMFWYRQDPGLGLRLIYFSYDVKMKEKGDIPEGYSVSREKKERFSLILESASTNQTSMYLCASRPGQGTEAFFGQGTRLTVV.

The CDR3 bases are TGTGCCAGCAGTTTACTAGCACATGAGCAGTTCTTC. Residues: CASSLLAHEQFF. This chain connects TRBV6-1 to TRBJ2-1; TRBD2 might be the D (6 bases). The CDR3 spans 12 residues. The germline V gene has CDR1 MNHNS and CDR2 SASEGT. V was clipped by 5 bases and J by 8 bases, with 10 bases between them.

The V call is TRBV11-1, the J call TRBJ2-5; weak D call: TRBD1 (6 bases). Germline V gene data show CDR1 as SGHAT and CDR2 as FQDESV (reference sequence). V lost 4 bases to trimming and J lost 3 bases, with 9 bases between them. The CDR3 has 13 amino acids. CDR3 nucleotides: TGTGCCAGCAGCTCCCGGGACAAAGAGACCCAGTACTTC. This encodes CASSSRDKETQYF.

The CDR3 DNA sequence: TGTGCCAGCAGTATGACAGGGGGCTATGGCTACACCTTC. It encodes CASSMTGGYGYTF. This chain joins TRBV28 and TRBJ1-2; 9 nucleotides line up with TRBD1. The ends lost 5 bases at V and 4 bases at J; junction bases unmatched: 2. Germline V gives CDR1 MDHEN, CDR2 SYDVKM. The CDR3 spans 13 residues.

The V call is TRBV29-1, the J call TRBJ2-1, with TRBD1 identical over 10 bases. Germline trimming cut 7 bases from V and 14 bases from J; bases unmatched to any gene: 17. The germline gives CDR1 SQVTM, CDR2 ANQGSEA. The CDR3 is 14 residues long. The CDR3 region is CSASMGGQGSWEFF. CDR3 coding DNA: TGCAGCGCAAGCATGGGGGGACAGGGGTCTTGGGAGTTCTTC.

This chain joins TRBV5-1 and TRBJ1-1; no clear D gene. The CDR3 consists of 15 residues. V was clipped by 0 bases and J by 1 base, with 10 bases between them. Germline V lookup: CDR1 SGHRS, CDR2 YFSETQ. The CDR3 DNA reads TGCGCCAGCAGCTTGGCCCCGGCGGCGAACACTGAAGCTTTCTTT. Its protein product is CASSLAPAANTEAFF.

The chain recombines TRBV28 with TRBJ2-7, with D maybe TRBD1 (6 bases). The germline V and J ends were trimmed by 1 base and 7 bases, with 17 bases remaining between them. The CDR3 is made up of 15 amino acids. Germline V lookup: CDR1 MDHEN, CDR2 SYDVKM. The CDR3 coding sequence is TGTGCCAGCAGTTTATTTGAGGGGGTGGGCGGGGAGCAGTACTTC. Its translation is CASSLFEGVGGEQYF.